Included here is one T cell receptor beta chain sequence, with context. The table came from immunoSEQ multiplex PCR; TCRdb's copy has only in-frame clones and leaves some out. Of tens of thousands of clones listed, about four fifths are singletons. The germline V gene encodes CDR1 ENHRY and CDR2 SYGVKD. The CDR3 sequence is 15 residues long. V lost 8 bases, J lost 4 bases, and 13 bases stayed unmatched. This entry comes from a study of control samples from healthy donors and cancer patients. The V gene is TRBV10-3, the J gene TRBJ1-1, with 7 positions matching TRBD1. Material for sequencing was PBMCs. The TCR was taken from a woman in her forties or fifties with lung cancer. The CDR3 nucleotides read TGTGCCATCGACAGGGAAGGGACCAGGGGCACTGAAGCTTTCTTT. Translation: CAIDREGTRGTEAFF.